Following are 10 T cell receptor beta chains from one sample sequenced in a study of cytomegalovirus exposure and HLA in healthy donors. Amplification used 60 Vbeta primers and 13 Jbeta primers. Using immunoSEQ multiplex PCR, the repertoire was profiled, and TCRdb retains in-frame clones only, with some absent. This sample has some 140,000 clones; roughly 9.6% occur once, and the top ten carry about 7.5%. The sequenced sample was PBMCs. The receptors come from a woman between 40 and 55 years old in good health and CMV-seropositive.

This clone was observed a few times. The genes are TRBV9 and TRBJ2-7; possibly TRBD1 for D (5 bases). The V gene lost 0 bases and the J gene lost 6 bases, with 10 bases spanning the gap. The CDR3 totals 13 residues. Germline CDR1 reads SGDLS; CDR2 reads YYNGEE. In DNA form, the CDR3 reads TGTGCCAGCAGCGTAGCTACAGGCCCCGAGCAGTACTTC. It is translated as CASSVATGPEQYF.

The chain combines TRBV25-1 with TRBJ2-1, with 7 bases aligning to TRBD2. Germline V gives CDR1 MGHDK, CDR2 SYGVNS. The ends lost 5 bases at V and 6 bases at J; junction bases unmatched: 4. The CDR3 has 13 amino acids. CDR3: CASSSLAANEQFF. The CDR3, as DNA: TGTGCCAGCAGTAGTCTAGCGGCCAATGAGCAGTTCTTC.

This clone was seen a few times. V gene TRBV7-2 combines with J gene TRBJ2-1; D might be TRBD2 (7 bases). Germline values: CDR1 SGHTA, CDR2 FQGNSA. V lost 8 bases and J lost 12, with 23 bases in between. The CDR3 contains 14 residues. CDR3 amino acids: CASSRGEGEGAQFF. The CDR3 nucleotides read TGTGCCAGCTCAAGGGGGGAGGGGGAAGGAGCGCAGTTCTTC.

This clone appeared a few times. The CDR3 spells CSVALGGRETQYF. The CDR3 bases are TGCAGCGTTGCGCTGGGGGGGCGAGAGACCCAGTACTTC. The rearrangement links TRBV29-1 to TRBJ2-5, with a possible D match to TRBD2 (7 bases). The CDR3 runs to 13 residues. The germline V gene has CDR1 SQVTM and CDR2 ANQGSEA. V was shortened by 4 bases and J by 4 bases, with 13 bases between the two germline ends. Full variable domain (remainder filled in from reference TRBV29-1 and TRBJ2-5): SAVISQKPSRDICQRGTSLTIQCQVDSQVTMMFWYRQQPGQSLTLIATANQGSEATYESGFVIDKFPISRPNLTFSTLTVSNMSPEDSSIYLCSVALGGRETQYFGPGTRLLVL.

The gene calls are TRBV2 and TRBJ1-5; 9 bases are shared with TRBD1. The CDR3 has 15 residues. With V trimmed by 3 bases and J by 7 bases, 7 bases remained unmatched. The V gene's germline CDR1 is SNHLY and CDR2 FYNNEI. CDR3 nucleotides: TGTGCCAGCAGTGACCCCGGGACAGGGAGGCAGCCCCAGCATTTT. This sequence encodes CASSDPGTGRQPQHF.

This clone was recorded a few times. The chain uses TRBV18 and TRBJ2-5; TRBD1 is a possible D gene (6 bases). The germline CDR1 and CDR2 sequences are KGHSH and LQKENI. V gave up 2 bases and J gave up 2 bases, with 9 bases separating them. The CDR3 is 14 amino acids. The CDR3 region has the DNA TGTGCCAGCTCACCAGGGGGCATTCAAGAGACCCAGTACTTC. Translation: CASSPGGIQETQYF.

The chain uses TRBV6-5 and TRBJ1-2, with 9 bases identical to TRBD1. The CDR3 contains 13 residues. Germline CDR1 is MNHEY and CDR2 is SVGAGI. Trimming took 6 bases from V and 6 from J; bases not matched to a gene: 5. CDR3: CASSPRTGDGYTF. The CDR3 DNA is TGTGCCAGCAGCCCCCGGACAGGGGATGGCTACACCTTC.

The table lists this clone with a few counts. Distinct nucleotide sequences in the sample also encode this CDR3. This chain links TRBV9 with TRBJ2-3; 8 positions match TRBD2. The V segment lost 0 bases and the J segment 0 bases; nucleotides outside the gene matches: 6. The CDR3 is 17 amino acids. The V gene's germline CDR1 is SGDLS and CDR2 YYNGEE. CDR3 in DNA: TGTGCCAGCAGCGTAGAAAGCGCGGGGGGTAGCACAGATACGCAGTATTTT. It yields the protein CASSVESAGGSTDTQYF. Full variable domain (outside the CDR3, taken from reference TRBV9 and TRBJ2-3): DSGVTQTPKHLITATGQRVTLRCSPRSGDLSVYWYQQSLDQGLQFLIQYYNGEERAKGNILERFSAQQFPDLHSELNLSSLELGDSALYFCASSVESAGGSTDTQYFGPGTRLTVL.

This clone was seen only a few times. V and J are TRBV7-3 and TRBJ2-2; the D is unclear. The CDR3 consists of 13 residues. V lost 6 bases, J lost 3 bases, and 8 bases lay in between. Germline V gene lookup returns CDR1 SGHTA and CDR2 FQGTGA. The CDR3 DNA sequence: TGTGCCAGCAGTCCCCGGGACACCGGGGAGCTGTTTTTT. Protein: CASSPRDTGELFF.

The V gene is TRBV5-4, the J gene TRBJ1-1; perhaps TRBD1 as D (6 bases). The CDR3 totals 16 residues. Trimming cost V 4 bases and J 0 bases, with 16 bases left between them. Germline CDR1 reads SGHNT; CDR2 reads YYREEE (reference sequence). The CDR3 DNA sequence: TGTGCCAGCAGCAAGGACAGAGGGCTTATGAACACTGAAGCTTTCTTT. This gives the protein CASSKDRGLMNTEAFF. Complete variable domain (other parts from reference TRBV5-4 and TRBJ1-1): ETGVTQSPTHLIKTRGQQVTLRCSSQSGHNTVSWYQQALGQGPQFIFQYYREEENGRGNFPPRFSGLQFPNYSSELNVNALELDDSALYLCASSKDRGLMNTEAFFGQGTRLTVV.